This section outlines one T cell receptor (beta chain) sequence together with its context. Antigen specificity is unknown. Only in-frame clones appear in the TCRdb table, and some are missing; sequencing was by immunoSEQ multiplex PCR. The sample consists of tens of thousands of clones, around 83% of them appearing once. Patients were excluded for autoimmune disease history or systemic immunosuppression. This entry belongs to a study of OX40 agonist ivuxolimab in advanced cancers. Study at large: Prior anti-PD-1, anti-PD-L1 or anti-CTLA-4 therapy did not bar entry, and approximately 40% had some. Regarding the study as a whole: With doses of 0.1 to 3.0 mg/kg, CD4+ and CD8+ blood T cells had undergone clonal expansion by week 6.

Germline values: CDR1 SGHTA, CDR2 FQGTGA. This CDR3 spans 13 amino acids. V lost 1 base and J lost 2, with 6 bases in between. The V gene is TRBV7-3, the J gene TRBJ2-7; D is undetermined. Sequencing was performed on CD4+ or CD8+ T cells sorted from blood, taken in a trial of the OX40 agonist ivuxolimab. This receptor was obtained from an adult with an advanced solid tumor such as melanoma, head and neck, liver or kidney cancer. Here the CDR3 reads CASSLSPTYEQYF. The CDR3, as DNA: TGTGCCAGCAGCTTAAGCCCGACCTACGAGCAGTACTTC.